This T cell receptor beta chain was found in a study of control samples from healthy donors and cancer patients (TCRdb year 2020). With respect to this clone: Its antigen is still unknown. Per-nucleotide qualities are absent, and no much larger clonotype sits a single base away.

Library preparation used the immunoSEQ multiplex PCR assay. Imported from immuneACCESS, the table was reduced by TCRdb to in-frame sequences with V and J called. These copies leave out some clones; in studies compared against another copy, an unresolved V gene accounts for under half, and the cause of the remainder is not known. The sample table shows about 150,000 clones, and just under 95% are seen once. Clones ranked in the top ten supply 5% to 6.5% of the sample. From its cysteine to its phenylalanine, the CDR3 spans 16 amino acids. The read is trimmed to its CDR3 DNA, 48 bases read in frame from base 1. CDR1 and CDR2 are read off the germline V gene as SGHTA and FQGNSA. At the junction V is shortened by 1 base and J by 0 bases, with 10 bases in between.

Recombination connected TRBV7-2 to TRBJ1-3, and perhaps TRBD1 as D gene, on 6 matching bases. The receptor's source is a middle-aged man in good health. Input material: blood. The nucleotide sequence reads TGTGCCAGCAGCTTAGGCAGGGGACGCTCTGGAAACACCATATATTTT. Its protein product is CASSLGRGRSGNTIYF.